This entry describes one T cell receptor beta chain. Germline CDR1 reads SQVTM; CDR2 reads ANQGSEA. V lost 6 bases, J lost 5 bases, and 10 bases stayed unmatched. The CDR3 is made up of 14 amino acids. Assay used: immunoSEQ multiplex PCR; TCRdb lists only in-frame clones, some missing. The sample records over 150,000 clones, 90% to 95% being singletons. The data were obtained in a study of control samples from healthy donors and cancer patients. The clonotype comes from a woman between 18 and 29 years old in good health. The rearrangement joins TRBV29-1 to TRBJ2-1; TRBD1 agrees at 7 bases. The sequencing input was blood. This CDR3 reads CSVRSTGEDNEQFF. In nucleotides, the CDR3 is TGCAGCGTCAGAAGCACAGGGGAAGACAATGAGCAGTTCTTC.